The clone carrying this T cell receptor (beta chain) was observed at least ten times. Its antigen is still unknown. Arm-PCR of CDR3 regions and iRepertoire HTBI primers were the basis on which TCR beta libraries were built. Authors' analysis steps: Sample data revealed approximately 56 TRBV and some 13 TRBJ segments. TCRdb re-analysed the multiplex PCR reads in MiXCR, keeping a single row per CDR3 protein. The authors' filters were not applied to this entry. The repertoire holds roughly 300,000 distinct CDR3 sequences, with 22% as singletons. The record originates from a study of regulatory T cells in long-lasting Graves disease. Whole-study context: Treatment with antithyroid drugs for over 5 years, together with positive TSH receptor antibodies, meant persistent Graves' disease. Study observations and caveats: TCR diversity in persistent Graves' patients was below that of newly diagnosed ones. Persistent disease preferred TRBV28, TRBJ1-2 and TRBJ2-5; new disease, TRBV20-1 and TRBJ2-1.

Time point: persistent/refractory GD, antithyroid drugs over 5 years with positive TRAb. Isolated PBMC RNA provided the starting material for the TCR library. The CDR3 is 13 residues long. Trimming cost V 0 bases and J 5 bases, with 8 bases left between them. Germline V lookup: CDR1 SEHNR, CDR2 FQNEAQ (reference sequence). This specimen consisted of peripheral blood mononuclear cells (PBMCs), obtained when the disease was refractory, from a patient treated with antithyroid drugs. This TCR was recovered from a female donor with Graves disease. The rearrangement links TRBV7-9 to TRBJ2-7, with D unresolved. In DNA, the CDR3 is TGTGCCAGCAGCTTAGCCCCCAGGAACGAGCAGTACTTC. It specifies CASSLAPRNEQYF. Complete variable domain (other parts from reference TRBV7-9 and TRBJ2-7): DTGVSQNPRHKITKRGQNVTFRCDPISEHNRLYWYRQTLGQGPEFLTYFQNEAQLEKSRLLSDRFSAERPKGSFSTLEIQRTEQGDSAMYLCASSLAPRNEQYFGPGTRLTVT.